Shown below are 27 T cell receptor beta chains from a single sample sequenced in a study of blood T cells in healthy people across ages. For the second PCR, which ran for 7 to 11 cycles, a sample-barcoded 5' primer and a J-beta primer mix were used. TCRdb reprocessed the 5' RACE reads via MiXCR and lists one record per CDR3 protein. Of over a million distinct CDR3 sequences listed, around 43% are singletons. The sample was blood. The receptors here all came from a woman in her sixties or seventies in good health.

This chain connects TRBV2 to TRBJ1-5; D unclear. Looked up from germline, CDR1 is SNHLY and CDR2 is FYNNEI. The V end lost 6 bases, the J end lost 4 bases, and 16 bases lay between the germline ends. The CDR3 is made up of 15 amino acids. As DNA, the CDR3 is TGTGCCAGCAGAATTGGGCAGGCGGGGAATCAGCCCCAGCATTTT. Protein: CASRIGQAGNQPQHF. The whole variable domain, filled in from reference TRBV2 and TRBJ1-5, reads EPEVTQTPSHQVTQMGQEVILRCVPISNHLYFYWYRQILGQKVEFLVSFYNNEISEKSEIFDDQFSVERPDGSNFTLKIRSTKLEDSAMYFCASRIGQAGNQPQHFGDGTRLSIL.

The CDR3 loop reads CASAVAGVRDTQYF. CDR3 nucleotides: TGTGCCAGCGCCGTAGCGGGAGTTCGAGATACGCAGTATTTT. V gene TRBV9 combines with J gene TRBJ2-3, with 9 bases identical to TRBD2. The V gene's germline CDR1 is SGDLS and CDR2 YYNGEE. This CDR3 comprises 14 residues. V shed 7 bases, J shed 5 bases, and the junction held 8 bases outside the gene matches.

The rearrangement uses TRBV4-3 and TRBJ1-2; the match to TRBD1 covers 7 bases. From germline, CDR1 is LGHNA and CDR2 YSLEER. The J segment lost 4 bases and the V segment lost 0 bases, leaving 5 bases of the junction unmatched. The CDR3 is made up of 15 amino acids. This CDR3 is CASSQDQQGPYGYTF. CDR3 nucleotide sequence: TGCGCCAGCAGCCAAGATCAACAGGGGCCCTATGGCTACACCTTC.

This clonotype appeared a few times. The chain combines TRBV4-2 with TRBJ2-2; 14 bases align to TRBD2. CDR3 size: 18 residues. Per the germline V gene, CDR1 is LGHNA and CDR2 is YNFKEQ. After removal of 4 bases from V and 4 bases from J, the junction contained 8 bases not matched to a gene. This CDR3 is CASSPGLAGGLGTGELFF. The CDR3 DNA is TGTGCCAGCAGCCCTGGACTAGCGGGAGGCCTAGGCACCGGGGAGCTGTTTTTT.

The gene calls are TRBV20-1 and TRBJ1-5, with 10 bases that match TRBD1. The CDR3 is 15 amino acids. Germline V CDR1 and CDR2: DFQATT, SNEGSKA (reference sequence). V trimming: 3 bases; J trimming: 4 bases; junction bases outside the gene matches: 6. CDR3 amino acids: CSARKGQGRNQPQHF. In nucleotides, the CDR3 is TGCAGTGCTAGGAAGGGACAGGGGAGGAATCAGCCCCAGCATTTT.

The J gene is TRBJ2-5, the V gene TRBV21-1; TRBD1 is the table's D call and was not checked against the DNA. TRBV21-1 is labeled a pseudogene. This CDR3 has 17 amino acids. The CDR3 reads CASSKAARDRDVETQYF. The CDR3 nucleotides are TGTGCCAGCAGCAAAGCAGCCCGGGACAGGGACGTAGAGACCCAGTACTTC.

This clonotype has just a few counts. The chain employs TRBV27 and TRBJ2-5, with 7 positions matching TRBD2. J was trimmed by 5 bases and V by 6 bases; bases with no gene match: 12. Looked up from germline, CDR1 is MNHEY and CDR2 is SMNVEV (reference sequence). The CDR3 sequence is 15 residues long. The CDR3 DNA reads TGTGCCAGCAGACCGTGGCGGGAGAACGTTGAGACCCAGTACTTC. It specifies CASRPWRENVETQYF.

The genes are TRBV4-1 and TRBJ2-5, with D possibly TRBD2 on 5 matching bases. V was trimmed by 0 bases and J by 4 bases, leaving 18 bases between them. Germline CDR1 MGHRA, CDR2 YSYEKL. The CDR3 contains 17 residues. The DNA of the CDR3 is TGCGCCAGCAGCCAAGAGCATCGAGACTACTCGGGAGAGACCCAGTACTTC. Amino acid sequence: CASSQEHRDYSGETQYF.

DNA for the CDR3: TGCAGCGTGACAGGGATATCAACTAATGAAAAACTGTTTTTT. This encodes CSVTGISTNEKLFF. The rearrangement joins TRBV29-1 to TRBJ1-4; TRBD1 matches 7 bases. V gave up 6 bases and J gave up 0 bases; unmatched junction bases: 4. The CDR3 consists of 14 residues. The germline gives CDR1 SQVTM, CDR2 ANQGSEA. The variable domain in full, completed from reference TRBV29-1 and TRBJ1-4, reads SAVISQKPSRDICQRGTSLTIQCQVDSQVTMMFWYRQQPGQSLTLIATANQGSEATYESGFVIDKFPISRPNLTFSTLTVSNMSPEDSSIYLCSVTGISTNEKLFFGSGTQLSVL.

The table lists this clonotype with a few counts. The chain joins TRBV29-1 to TRBJ2-1; 13 bases fit TRBD2. V was clipped by 6 bases and J by 2 bases; unmatched bases: 10. Germline CDR1 reads SQVTM; CDR2 reads ANQGSEA. The CDR3 contains 17 residues. Here the CDR3 reads CSVAGLAGPSAYNEQFF. The CDR3 nucleotides are TGCAGCGTGGCGGGACTAGCGGGACCCAGCGCCTACAATGAGCAGTTCTTC.

This clonotype was recorded a few times. The CDR3 here is CATLPGTGYYNEQFF. CDR3 sequence (DNA): TGTGCCACCCTCCCCGGGACGGGTTACTACAATGAGCAGTTCTTC. J is TRBJ2-1 and V is TRBV6-5; D may match TRBD1 or TRBD2 (5 bases each). V dropped 10 bases and J dropped 3 bases, with 19 bases sitting between them. This CDR3 is built from 15 residues. Germline V gene lookup returns CDR1 MNHEY and CDR2 SVGAGI.

The gene calls are TRBV2 and TRBJ1-1, with D tentatively TRBD1 (6 bases). Germline-derived CDR1 and CDR2 are SNHLY and FYNNEI. This CDR3 is 13 amino acids long. With 10 bases removed from V and 0 bases from J, the gap between germline ends came to 12 bases. CDR3: CATYREMNTEAFF. Here the CDR3 DNA reads TGTGCCACTTACAGGGAGATGAACACTGAAGCTTTCTTT.

The chain links TRBV27 to TRBJ2-5; D is possibly TRBD2 (6 bases). Matching the DNA end better, TRBJ2-7 makes the J call doubtful. Germline-derived CDR1 and CDR2 are MNHEY and SMNVEV (reference sequence). The CDR3 is made up of 16 amino acids. The CDR3 loop is CASSLLKAGIRDEQYF. The DNA of the CDR3 is TGTGCCAGCAGTTTATTGAAGGCGGGAATTCGCGACGAGCAGTACTTC.

V usage is TRBV10-3 and J usage is TRBJ1-4, with a tentative D call TRBD1 (6 bases). Trimming stripped 9 bases from V and 7 bases from J, with 15 bases between. Germline V gene sequence: CDR1 ENHRY, CDR2 SYGVKD. There are 13 residues in the CDR3. The CDR3 sequence: CAIAGTPLEKLFF. In DNA, the CDR3 is TGTGCCATAGCCGGGACACCCCTTGAAAAACTGTTTTTT.

This clonotype is a singleton in its sample. Mismatch with germline at one junction end may stem from a read error. The rearrangement uses TRBV20-1 and TRBJ1-6; D unclear. CDR3 size: 13 residues. Germline V gene data show CDR1 as DFQATT and CDR2 as SNEGSKA (reference sequence). The DNA for the CDR3 is TGCAGTGCTAGAGATCGGGAGGCGTCACCCCCCCACTTT. This gives the protein CSARDREASPPHF.

The chain joins TRBV12-3 or TRBV12-4 to TRBJ1-1; possible D gene TRBD1, 6 bases. The CDR3 runs to 14 residues. Deletions cut 8 bases from V and 2 bases from J, with 15 bases between. CDR3 sequence reads: CASLGGGGNTEAFF. In DNA, the CDR3 is TGTGCCAGCTTGGGGGGGGGCGGAAACACTGAAGCTTTCTTT.

This clonotype was counted between two and nine times. The chain recombines TRBV20-1 with TRBJ2-1; D may be TRBD2 (5 bases). CDR1 and CDR2 from the germline V gene are DFQATT and SNEGSKA (reference sequence). There are 13 residues in the CDR3. Trimming pared 3 bases from V and 7 bases from J, leaving 13 bases between. Written as DNA, the CDR3 is TGCAGTGCTAGGGGTCAGCCGGGAAATGAGCAGTTCTTC. This sequence encodes CSARGQPGNEQFF.

The chain is built from TRBV12-3 or TRBV12-4 and TRBJ2-2, with no clear D. The CDR3 spans 15 residues. Trimming took 5 bases from V and 2 from J, leaving 12 bases between them. The CDR3 reads CASSPLLGNTGELFF. The CDR3 nucleotides read TGTGCCAGCAGTCCACTACTCGGAAACACCGGGGAGCTGTTTTTT.

The genes are TRBV7-9 and TRBJ1-3; weak D call: TRBD1 (6 bases). The germline V gene encodes CDR1 SEHNR and CDR2 FQNEAQ (reference sequence). V lost 8 bases to trimming and J lost 0 bases, with 14 bases between them. The CDR3 contains 15 residues. The CDR3 DNA follows: TGTGCCAGCTCCGCGGACAGTAACTCTGGAAACACCATATATTTT. Encoded protein: CASSADSNSGNTIYF. Supplemented by reference TRBV7-9 and TRBJ1-3, the full variable domain reads DTGVSQNPRHKITKRGQNVTFRCDPISEHNRLYWYRQTLGQGPEFLTYFQNEAQLEKSRLLSDRFSAERPKGSFSTLEIQRTEQGDSAMYLCASSADSNSGNTIYFGEGSWLTVV.

The chain links TRBV2 to TRBJ2-5; possibly TRBD1 or TRBD2 for D (5 bases each). Germline-derived CDR1 and CDR2 are SNHLY and FYNNEI. The CDR3 is 15 amino acids. Trimming shortened V by 2 bases and J by 7 bases, and 17 bases separated the two germline ends. The CDR3 spells CASSEQTVPRGTQYF. CDR3 sequence (DNA): TGTGCCAGCAGTGAACAGACAGTGCCTCGGGGGACCCAGTACTTC.

This clonotype was detected a few times. J is TRBJ2-1 and V is TRBV14, with 9 nucleotides matching TRBD2. This CDR3 has 14 amino acids. V lost 3 bases and J lost 6; bases outside the gene matches: 3. Germline assignment: CDR1 SGHDN and CDR2 FVKESK. The CDR3 nucleotides are TGTGCCAGCAGCCAGCTAGCGGGAATCAATGAGCAGTTCTTC. Amino acid sequence: CASSQLAGINEQFF.

This clonotype was recorded a few times. One base away lies a much larger clone, so this may be a sequencing read error. For the CDR3, the DNA is TGTGCCAGCAGCTTAGATGGACTAGGGAGGGACCAAGAGACCCAGTACTTC. Amino acids: CASSLDGLGRDQETQYF. The V call is TRBV11-2, the J call TRBJ2-5, with 7 bases aligning to TRBD2. Germline CDR1 SGHAT, CDR2 FQNNGV. The CDR3 runs to 17 residues. V dropped 0 bases and J dropped 0; count of bases not matched to a gene: 7.

V gene TRBV18 combines with J gene TRBJ2-4, with 8 bases fitting TRBD1. The DNA matches TRBJ2-7 better at its end, which makes the J call doubtful. From germline, CDR1 is KGHSH and CDR2 LQKENI. The CDR3 runs 15 residues. In DNA form, the CDR3 reads TGTGCCAGCTCACCGGACAGGGCGAGCTCCTACGAGCAGTACTTC. Translation: CASSPDRASSYEQYF.

This chain connects TRBV9 to TRBJ2-1, with TRBD1 matching over 7 bases. The CDR3 covers 15 residues. Germline V gene sequence: CDR1 SGDLS, CDR2 YYNGEE. Trimming cost V 4 bases and J 9 bases; bases outside gene matches: 13. The CDR3, as DNA: TGTGCCAGCAGCCCCGACAGGGTCCTCCGGGGTGAGCAGTTCTTC. It codes for CASSPDRVLRGEQFF.

The genes are TRBV6-1 and TRBJ1-2, with TRBD1 identical over 8 bases. There are 12 residues in the CDR3. Germline V gene data show CDR1 as MNHNS and CDR2 as SASEGT. V shed 11 bases, J shed 4 bases, and the junction held 6 bases outside the gene matches. The DNA of the CDR3 is TGTGCCTCCAGGGACAGGACCTATGGCTACACCTTC. It is translated as CASRDRTYGYTF.

This clonotype showed up just once. The chain employs TRBV12-3 or TRBV12-4 and TRBJ2-7, with D hard to call. Trimming stripped 7 bases from V and 7 bases from J, with 14 bases between. The CDR3 spans 12 residues. DNA for the CDR3: TGTGCCAGCACGGGCAGCTGGGATGAGCAGTACTTC. Translated: CASTGSWDEQYF.

This clonotype has ten or more counts. CDR3 sequence: CASSVTDRADEQFF. CDR3 DNA: TGTGCCAGCAGCGTGACAGACAGGGCGGATGAGCAGTTCTTC. The gene calls are TRBV13 and TRBJ2-1; 7 bases are a match to TRBD1. This CDR3 spans 14 amino acids. With 5 bases clipped from V and 8 bases from J, the junction kept 9 bases outside the gene matches. Germline V gene sequence: CDR1 PRHDT, CDR2 FYEKMQ (reference sequence).